Given below is one T cell receptor beta chain in context. Its antigen remains unknown. These data originate in a study of graft-versus-host responses after intestinal transplantation. Study as a whole: Isolated intestinal, liver-intestinal, or multivisceral transplants had been given to the recipients. All recipients were given anti-thymocyte globulin induction, and tacrolimus and steroids were then administered for around three years.

TCRdb's table, derived via immunoSEQ multiplex PCR, lists solely in-frame clones and lacks some. Of fewer than 55,000 clones listed, around 96% were seen once; the top ten hold around 0.23%. The clonotype comes from a human donor who was the organ donor for an intestinal transplant. Source: unstimulated CD8+ T cells sorted from spleen or lymph node cells, taken before transplant.

CDR3 residues: CASRPATDRGNYGYTF. The CDR3 DNA reads TGTGCCAGCAGGCCTGCTACCGACAGGGGGAACTATGGCTACACCTTC. The chain links TRBV11-3 to TRBJ1-2; 9 bases are shared with TRBD1. Germline trimming cut 6 bases from V and 2 bases from J; bases unmatched to any gene: 10. The CDR3 is 16 residues long. The germline CDR1 and CDR2 sequences are SGHNT and YENEEA.